The clone carrying this TCR beta chain was detected a few times. Antigen: not known. This sample stems from a study of naive and memory T cell subsets. Four PCR rounds used nested alpha and beta constant region primers plus the SP2 primer. TCRdb re-called the UMI-ligation and nested PCR reads with MiXCR, one entry per CDR3 protein. The table has 30,000 to 35,000 distinct CDR3 sequences, under 8.5% seen once. Points from the study as a whole: Delayed type IV hypersensitivity infiltration was taken to explain higher tuberculin-site TCR counts. This RNA-based method may be sensitive to activation-related transcript changes.

Stated treatment: skin biopsy from PPD injection site in Mantoux-positive individual. The library had UMIs added by 3' ligation of an oligonucleotide to TCR cDNA. Skin biopsies came from PPD injection sites in Mantoux-positive individuals. This receptor was obtained from an adult in good health. The specimen was skin, collected from a tuberculin skin test site.

Here the CDR3 reads CASSQTGDFYGYTF. DNA for the CDR3: TGTGCCAGCAGCCAAACAGGGGACTTCTATGGCTACACCTTC. V is TRBV12-3 or TRBV12-4 and J is TRBJ1-2, with 7 bases lining up with TRBD1. This CDR3 is 14 amino acids long. V lost 6 bases to trimming and J lost 4 bases; unmatched junction nucleotides: 8.